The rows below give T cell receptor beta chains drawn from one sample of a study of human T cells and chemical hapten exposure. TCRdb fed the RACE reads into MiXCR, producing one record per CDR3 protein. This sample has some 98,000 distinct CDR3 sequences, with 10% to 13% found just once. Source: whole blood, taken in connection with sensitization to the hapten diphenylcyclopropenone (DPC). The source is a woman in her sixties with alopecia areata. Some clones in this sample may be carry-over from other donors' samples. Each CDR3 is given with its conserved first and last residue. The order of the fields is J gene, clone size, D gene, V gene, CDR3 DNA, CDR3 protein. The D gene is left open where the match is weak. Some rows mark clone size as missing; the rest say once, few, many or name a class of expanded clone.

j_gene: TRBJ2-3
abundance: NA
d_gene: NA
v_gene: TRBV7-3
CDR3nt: TGTGCCAGCAGCTCAAATTTAGGACTAATGTCAGATACGCAGTATTTT
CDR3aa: CASSSNLGLMSDTQYF

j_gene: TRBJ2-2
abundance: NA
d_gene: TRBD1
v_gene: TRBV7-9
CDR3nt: TGTGCCAGCAGATGGACAGGGAACGGGGAGCTGTTTTTT
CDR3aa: CASRWTGNGELFF

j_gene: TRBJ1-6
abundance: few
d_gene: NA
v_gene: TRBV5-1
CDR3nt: TGCGCCAGCAGCTTGGGAGGATCCCTGGGGGATTCACCCCTCCACTTT
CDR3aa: CASSLGGSLGDSPLHF

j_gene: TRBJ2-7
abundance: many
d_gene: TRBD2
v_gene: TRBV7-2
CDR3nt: TGTGCCAGCAGCTTAGTTTCTAGCGGGGCCTACGAGCAGTACTTC
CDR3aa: CASSLVSSGAYEQYF

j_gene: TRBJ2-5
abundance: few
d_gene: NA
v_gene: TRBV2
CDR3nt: TGTGCCAGCGGTAGCGAAGAGACCCAGTACTTC
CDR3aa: CASGSEETQYF

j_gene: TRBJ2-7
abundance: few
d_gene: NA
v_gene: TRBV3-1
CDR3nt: TGTGCCAGCAGCCACGCGTCCTACGAGCAGTGCTTC
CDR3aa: CASSHASYEQCF

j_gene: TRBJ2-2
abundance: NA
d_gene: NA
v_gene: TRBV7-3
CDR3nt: TGTGCCAGCAGCTTAAGGGGGCCGGACACCGGGGAGCTGTTTTTT
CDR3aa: CASSLRGPDTGELFF

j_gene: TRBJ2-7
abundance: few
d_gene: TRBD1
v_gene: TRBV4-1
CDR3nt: TGCGCCAGCAGCCAAGGAGGACAGGGGCCCCATCTGTCCGAGCAGTACTTC
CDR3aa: CASSQGGQGPHLSEQYF

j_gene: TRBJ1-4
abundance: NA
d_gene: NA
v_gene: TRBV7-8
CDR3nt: TGTGCCAGCAGCCCCAGAGGGCCAGGGGTTAATGAAAAACTGTTTTTT
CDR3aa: CASSPRGPGVNEKLFF

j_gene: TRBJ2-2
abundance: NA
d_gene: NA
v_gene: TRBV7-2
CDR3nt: TGTGCCAGCAGCTTATATTCAGCGGCCCCGTTTTTTACCGGGGAGCTGTTTTTT
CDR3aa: CASSLYSAAPFFTGELFF

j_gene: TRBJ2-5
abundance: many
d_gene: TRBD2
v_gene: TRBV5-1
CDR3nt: TGCGCCAGCAGCCATCCCGGGACTAGCGGGGAGGGGACCCAGTACTTC
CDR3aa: CASSHPGTSGEGTQYF

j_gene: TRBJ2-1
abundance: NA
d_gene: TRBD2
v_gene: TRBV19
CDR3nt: TGTGCCAGTAGTATTCGAGCGGGGGGGGCCGTGAGCTCCTACAATGAGCAGTTCTTC
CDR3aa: CASSIRAGGAVSSYNEQFF

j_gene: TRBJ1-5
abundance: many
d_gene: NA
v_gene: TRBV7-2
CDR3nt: TGTGCCAGCACACCCATCTGGGGCCTTACGAATAGCAATCAGCCCCAGCATTTT
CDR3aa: CASTPIWGLTNSNQPQHF

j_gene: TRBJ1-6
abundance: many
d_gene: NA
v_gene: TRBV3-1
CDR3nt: TGTGCCAGCAGCCAAGAGTGGAGTCACTCGTATAATTCACCCCTCCACTTT
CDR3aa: CASSQEWSHSYNSPLHF

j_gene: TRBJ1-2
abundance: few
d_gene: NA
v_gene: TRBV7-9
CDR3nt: TGTGCCAGCAGCTTACCTAAAGGCTATGGCTACACCTTC
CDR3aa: CASSLPKGYGYTF

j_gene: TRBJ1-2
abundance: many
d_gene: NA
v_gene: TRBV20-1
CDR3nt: TGCAGTGCTAGAGGCGGGAACTATGGCTACACCTTC
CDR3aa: CSARGGNYGYTF

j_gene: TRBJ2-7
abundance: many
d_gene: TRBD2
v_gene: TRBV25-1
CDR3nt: TGTGCCAGCAGTGTTGCGGGGGGCCACGAGCAGTACTTC
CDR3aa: CASSVAGGHEQYF

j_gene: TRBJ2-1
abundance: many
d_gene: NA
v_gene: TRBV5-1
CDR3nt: TGCGCCAGCAGCATCTACAATGAGCAGTTCTTC
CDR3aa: CASSIYNEQFF

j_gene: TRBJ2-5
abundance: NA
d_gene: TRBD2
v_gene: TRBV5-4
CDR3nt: TGTGCCAGCAGCGAAACTAGCGGGGGGGCGGAGACCCAGTACTTC
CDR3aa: CASSETSGGAETQYF

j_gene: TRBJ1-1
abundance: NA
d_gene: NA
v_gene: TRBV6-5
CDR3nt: TGTGCCAGCAGTCAGAACCCGGACGGGAACACTGAAGCTTTCTTT
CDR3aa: CASSQNPDGNTEAFF

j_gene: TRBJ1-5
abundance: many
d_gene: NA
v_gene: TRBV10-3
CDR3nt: TGTGCCATCAGTGAGACAACTAATCAGCCCCAGCATTTT
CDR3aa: CAISETTNQPQHF

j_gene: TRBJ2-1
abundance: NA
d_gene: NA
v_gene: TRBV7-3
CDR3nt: TGTGCCAGCAGCTTATTCCCCGGCAATGAGCAGTTCTTC
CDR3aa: CASSLFPGNEQFF

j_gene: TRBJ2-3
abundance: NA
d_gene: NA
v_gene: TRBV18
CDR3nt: TGTGCCAGCTCACAGGTTATGGATACGCAGTATTTT
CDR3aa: CASSQVMDTQYF

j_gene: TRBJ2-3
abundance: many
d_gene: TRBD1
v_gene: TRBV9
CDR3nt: TGTGCCAGCAGGGGACAGAGAAGCACAGATACGCAGTATTTT
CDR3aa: CASRGQRSTDTQYF

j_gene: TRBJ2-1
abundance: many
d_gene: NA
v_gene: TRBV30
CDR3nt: TGTGCCTGGAGTTCTCAGTGGGGGGAGCAGTTCTTC
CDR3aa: CAWSSQWGEQFF

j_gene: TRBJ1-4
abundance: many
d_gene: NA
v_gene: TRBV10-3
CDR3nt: TGTGCCATCAGTGTGGGCCTCCGTCGGAAAGCTAATGAAAAACTGTTTTTT
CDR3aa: CAISVGLRRKANEKLFF

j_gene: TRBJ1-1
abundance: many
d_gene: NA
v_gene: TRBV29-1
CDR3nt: TGCAGCGTTCGACGGCAGAACACTGAAGCTTTCTTT
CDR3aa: CSVRRQNTEAFF

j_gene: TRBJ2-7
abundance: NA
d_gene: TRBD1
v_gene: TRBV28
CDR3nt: TGTGCCAGCAGTTCCGGGACAGGATCTAAGCAGTACTTC
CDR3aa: CASSSGTGSKQYF